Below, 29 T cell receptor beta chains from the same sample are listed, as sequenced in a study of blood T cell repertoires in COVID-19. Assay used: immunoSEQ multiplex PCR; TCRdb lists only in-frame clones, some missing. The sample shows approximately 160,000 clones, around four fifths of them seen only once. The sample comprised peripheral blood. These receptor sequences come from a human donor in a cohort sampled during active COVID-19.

The CDR3: CASSVGPHTYEQYF. The CDR3 DNA sequence: TGTGCCAGCAGCGTAGGTCCACATACCTACGAGCAGTACTTC. The chain combines TRBV9 with TRBJ2-7; D not certain. This CDR3 has 14 amino acids. Between the trimmed V and J ends, which lost 0 bases and 2 bases, there was a span of 9 bases. Germline V gene sequence: CDR1 SGDLS, CDR2 YYNGEE.

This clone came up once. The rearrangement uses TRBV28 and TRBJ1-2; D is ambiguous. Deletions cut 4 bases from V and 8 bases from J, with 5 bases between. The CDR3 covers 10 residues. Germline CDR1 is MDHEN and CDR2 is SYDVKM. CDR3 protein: CASSSVGYTF. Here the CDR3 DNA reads TGTGCCAGCAGTTCCGTCGGCTACACCTTC.

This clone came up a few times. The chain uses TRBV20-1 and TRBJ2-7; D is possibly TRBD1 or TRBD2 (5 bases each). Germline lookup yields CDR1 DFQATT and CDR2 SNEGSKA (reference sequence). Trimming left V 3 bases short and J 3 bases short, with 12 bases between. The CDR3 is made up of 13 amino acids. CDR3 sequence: CSASGAAGYEQYF. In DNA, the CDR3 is TGCAGTGCTAGTGGGGCCGCGGGCTACGAGCAGTACTTC.

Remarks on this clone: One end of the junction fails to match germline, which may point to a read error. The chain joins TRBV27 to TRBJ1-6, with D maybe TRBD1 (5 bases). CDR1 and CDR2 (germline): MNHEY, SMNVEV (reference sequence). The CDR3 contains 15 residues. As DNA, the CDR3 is TGTGCCGGCAGTTTAGTGGGTCAGGGATGGACACCCCTCCACTTT. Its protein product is CAGSLVGQGWTPLHF.

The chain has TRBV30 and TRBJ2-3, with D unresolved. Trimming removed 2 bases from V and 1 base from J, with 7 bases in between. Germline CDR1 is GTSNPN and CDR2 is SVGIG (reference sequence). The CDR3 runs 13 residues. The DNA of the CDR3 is TGTGCCTGGAGTAAAGGAGGCACAGATACGCAGTATTTT. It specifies CAWSKGGTDTQYF. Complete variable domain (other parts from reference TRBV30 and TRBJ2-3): SQTIHQWPATLVQPVGSPLSLECTVEGTSNPNLYWYRQAAGRGLQLLFYSVGIGQISSEVPQNLSASRPQDRQFILSSKKLLLSDSGFYLCAWSKGGTDTQYFGPGTRLTVL.

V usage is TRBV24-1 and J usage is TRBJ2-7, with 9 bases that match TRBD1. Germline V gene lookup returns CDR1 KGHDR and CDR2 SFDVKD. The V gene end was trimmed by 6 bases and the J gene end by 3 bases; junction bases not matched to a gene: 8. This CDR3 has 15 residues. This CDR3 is CATSTQGQGLYEQYF. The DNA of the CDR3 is TGTGCCACCAGTACACAGGGACAGGGCCTCTACGAGCAGTACTTC.

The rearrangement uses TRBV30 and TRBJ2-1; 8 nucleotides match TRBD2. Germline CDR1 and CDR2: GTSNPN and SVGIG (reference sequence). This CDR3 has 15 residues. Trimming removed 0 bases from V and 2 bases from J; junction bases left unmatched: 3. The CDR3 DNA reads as TGTGCCTGGAGTGTACCAGCGGGGGCCTACAATGAGCAGTTCTTC. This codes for CAWSVPAGAYNEQFF.

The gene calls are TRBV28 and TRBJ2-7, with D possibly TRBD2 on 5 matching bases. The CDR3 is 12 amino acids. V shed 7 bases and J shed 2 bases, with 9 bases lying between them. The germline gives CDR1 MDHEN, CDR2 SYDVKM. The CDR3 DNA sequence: TGTGCCAGCACCGGGGTCCCCTACGAGCAGTACTTC. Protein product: CASTGVPYEQYF.

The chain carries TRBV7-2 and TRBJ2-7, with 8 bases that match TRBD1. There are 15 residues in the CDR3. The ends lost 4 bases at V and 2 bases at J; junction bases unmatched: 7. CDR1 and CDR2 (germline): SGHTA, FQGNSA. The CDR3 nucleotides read TGTGCCAGCAGCTCAATCCCGGACAGGGCCTACGAGCAGTACTTC. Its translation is CASSSIPDRAYEQYF.

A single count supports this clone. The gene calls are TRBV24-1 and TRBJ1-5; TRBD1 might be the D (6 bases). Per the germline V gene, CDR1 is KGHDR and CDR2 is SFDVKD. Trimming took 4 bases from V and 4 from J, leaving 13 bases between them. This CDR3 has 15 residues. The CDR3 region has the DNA TGTGCCACCAGTGAATCCGGGACATCGAATCAGCCCCAGCATTTT. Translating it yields CATSESGTSNQPQHF.

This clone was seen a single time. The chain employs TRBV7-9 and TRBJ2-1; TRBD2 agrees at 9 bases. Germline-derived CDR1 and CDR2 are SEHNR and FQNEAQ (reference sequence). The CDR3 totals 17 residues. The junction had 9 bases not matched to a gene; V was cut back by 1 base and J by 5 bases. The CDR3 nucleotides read TGTGCCAGCAGCTTAGGCTTAGCGGGGGCCAGCGACAATGAGCAGTTCTTC. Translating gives CASSLGLAGASDNEQFF.

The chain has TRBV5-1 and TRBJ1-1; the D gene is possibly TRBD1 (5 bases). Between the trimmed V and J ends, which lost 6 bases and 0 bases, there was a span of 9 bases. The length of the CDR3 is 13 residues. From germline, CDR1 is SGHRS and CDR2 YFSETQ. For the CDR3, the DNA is TGCGCCAGCAAGGGGCCCATGAACACTGAAGCTTTCTTT. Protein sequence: CASKGPMNTEAFF.

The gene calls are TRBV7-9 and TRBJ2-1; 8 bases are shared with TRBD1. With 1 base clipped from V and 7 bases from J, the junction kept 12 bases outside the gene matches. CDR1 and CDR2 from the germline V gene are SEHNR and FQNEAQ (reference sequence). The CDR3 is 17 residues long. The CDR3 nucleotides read TGTGCCAGCAGCTTAGTCGGGCCAGGACAGGGTCGTAATGAGCAGTTCTTC. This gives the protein CASSLVGPGQGRNEQFF. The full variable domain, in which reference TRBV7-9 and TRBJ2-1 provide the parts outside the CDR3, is DTGVSQNPRHKITKRGQNVTFRCDPISEHNRLYWYRQTLGQGPEFLTYFQNEAQLEKSRLLSDRFSAERPKGSFSTLEIQRTEQGDSAMYLCASSLVGPGQGRNEQFFGPGTRLTVL.

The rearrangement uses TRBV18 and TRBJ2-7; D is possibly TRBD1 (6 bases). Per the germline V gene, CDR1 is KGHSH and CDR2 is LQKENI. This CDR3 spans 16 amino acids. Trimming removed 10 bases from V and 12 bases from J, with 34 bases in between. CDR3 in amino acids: CATKGSSDRRALMAYF. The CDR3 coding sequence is TGTGCCACCAAAGGATCCTCGGACAGAAGGGCCCTGATGGCGTACTTC. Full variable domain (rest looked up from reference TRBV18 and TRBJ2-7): NAGVMQNPRHLVRRRGQEARLRCSPMKGHSHVYWYRQLPEEGLKFMVYLQKENIIDESGMPKERFSAEFPKEGPSILRIQQVVRGDSAAYFCATKGSSDRRALMAYFGPGTRLTVT.

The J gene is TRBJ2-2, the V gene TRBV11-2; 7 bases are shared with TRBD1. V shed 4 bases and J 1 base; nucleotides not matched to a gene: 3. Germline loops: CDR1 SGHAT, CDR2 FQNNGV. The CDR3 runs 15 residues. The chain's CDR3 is CASSWDSGNTGELFF. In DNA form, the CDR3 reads TGTGCCAGCAGCTGGGACAGTGGGAACACCGGGGAGCTGTTTTTT.

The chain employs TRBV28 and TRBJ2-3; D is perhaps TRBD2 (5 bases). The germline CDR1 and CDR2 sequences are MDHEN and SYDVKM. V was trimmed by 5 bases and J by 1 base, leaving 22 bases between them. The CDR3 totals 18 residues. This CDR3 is CASSPLSHLGEGTDTQYF. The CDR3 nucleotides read TGTGCCAGCAGTCCCCTAAGCCATCTGGGAGAGGGCACAGATACGCAGTATTTT.

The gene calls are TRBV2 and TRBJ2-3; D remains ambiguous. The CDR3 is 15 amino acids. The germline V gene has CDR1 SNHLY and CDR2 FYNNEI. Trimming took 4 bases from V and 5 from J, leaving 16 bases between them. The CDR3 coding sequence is TGTGCCAGCAGTGGCTTTCTAAAGGAGAGAGATACGCAGTATTTT. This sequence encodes CASSGFLKERDTQYF.

The CDR3 DNA reads as TGCGCCAGTGGACTTAATCTTAACTCTGGGGCCAACGTCCTGACTTTC. Translation: CASGLNLNSGANVLTF. The chain uses TRBV10-1 and TRBJ2-6; perhaps TRBD2 as D (5 bases). V was cut by 9 bases and J by 0 bases, with 15 bases left in between. The CDR3 sequence is 16 residues long. CDR1 and CDR2 (germline): WNHNN, SYGVQD (reference sequence).

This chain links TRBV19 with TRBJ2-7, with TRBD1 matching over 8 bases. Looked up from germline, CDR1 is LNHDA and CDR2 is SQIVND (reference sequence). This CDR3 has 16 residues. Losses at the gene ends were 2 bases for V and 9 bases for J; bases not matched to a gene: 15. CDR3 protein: CASSISRDAGGHGQYF. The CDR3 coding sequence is TGTGCCAGTAGTATAAGCCGGGACGCAGGGGGCCACGGGCAGTACTTC. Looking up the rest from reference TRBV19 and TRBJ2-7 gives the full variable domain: DGGITQSPKYLFRKEGQNVTLSCEQNLNHDAMYWYRQDPGQGLRLIYYSQIVNDFQKGDIAEGYSVSREKKESFPLTVTSAQKNPTAFYLCASSISRDAGGHGQYFGPGTRLTVT.

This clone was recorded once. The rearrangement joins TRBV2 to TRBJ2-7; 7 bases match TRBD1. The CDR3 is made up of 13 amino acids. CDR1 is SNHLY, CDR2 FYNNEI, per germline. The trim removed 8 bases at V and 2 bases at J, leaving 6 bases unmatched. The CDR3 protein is CASGLDRTYEQYF. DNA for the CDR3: TGTGCCAGCGGGCTGGACAGGACCTACGAGCAGTACTTC.

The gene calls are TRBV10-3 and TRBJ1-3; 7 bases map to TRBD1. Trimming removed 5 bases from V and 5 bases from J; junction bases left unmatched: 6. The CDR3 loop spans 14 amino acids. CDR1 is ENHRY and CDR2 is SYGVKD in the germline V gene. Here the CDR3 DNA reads TGTGCCATCAGTCCGGGACAGTCTAGAAACACCATATATTTT. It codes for CAISPGQSRNTIYF.

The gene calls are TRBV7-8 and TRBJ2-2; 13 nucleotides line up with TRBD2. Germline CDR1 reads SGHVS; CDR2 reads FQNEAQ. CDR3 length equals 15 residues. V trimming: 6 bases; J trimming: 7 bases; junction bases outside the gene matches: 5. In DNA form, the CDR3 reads TGTGCCAGCAGGGGGACTAGCGGGATCGGCGGGGAGCTGTTTTTT. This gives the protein CASRGTSGIGGELFF.

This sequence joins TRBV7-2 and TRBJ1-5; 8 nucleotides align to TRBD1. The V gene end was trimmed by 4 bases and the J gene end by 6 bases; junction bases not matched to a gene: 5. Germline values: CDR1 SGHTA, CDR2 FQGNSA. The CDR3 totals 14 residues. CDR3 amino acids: CASSSAGGGQPQHF. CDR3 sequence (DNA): TGTGCCAGCAGCTCGGCAGGGGGCGGTCAGCCCCAGCATTTT.

The CDR3 DNA is TGTGCCAGCAGCCAAGATCTGGGGGCCCACGAGCAGTACTTC. Translated, it gives CASSQDLGAHEQYF. The chain links TRBV3-1 (or the pseudogene TRBV3-2) to TRBJ2-7; maybe TRBD1 (6 bases). The ends were cut back, 0 bases at V and 5 bases at J, with 11 bases in the middle. The CDR3 sequence is 14 residues long. Looked up from germline, CDR1 is LGHDT and CDR2 is YNNKEL (reference sequence).

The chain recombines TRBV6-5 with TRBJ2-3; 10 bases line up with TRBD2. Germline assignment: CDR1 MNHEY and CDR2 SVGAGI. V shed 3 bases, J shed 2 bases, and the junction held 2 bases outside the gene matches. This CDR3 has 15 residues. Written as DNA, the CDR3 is TGTGCCAGCAGTTATACTAGCGGGACCACAGATACGCAGTATTTT. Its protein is CASSYTSGTTDTQYF.

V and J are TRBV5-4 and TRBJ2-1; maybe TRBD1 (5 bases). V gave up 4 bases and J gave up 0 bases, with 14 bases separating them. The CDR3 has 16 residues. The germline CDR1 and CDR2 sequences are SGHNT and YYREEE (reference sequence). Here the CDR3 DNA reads TGTGCCAGCAGCCCGGTTCAGGGCCCCTCCTACAATGAGCAGTTCTTC. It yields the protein CASSPVQGPSYNEQFF.

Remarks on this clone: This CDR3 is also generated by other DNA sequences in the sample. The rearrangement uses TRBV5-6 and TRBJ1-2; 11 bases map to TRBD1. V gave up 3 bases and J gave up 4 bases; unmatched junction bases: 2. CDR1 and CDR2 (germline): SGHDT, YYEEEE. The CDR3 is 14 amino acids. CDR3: CASSSGTGGYGYTF. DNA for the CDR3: TGTGCCAGCAGCTCCGGGACAGGGGGCTATGGCTACACCTTC.

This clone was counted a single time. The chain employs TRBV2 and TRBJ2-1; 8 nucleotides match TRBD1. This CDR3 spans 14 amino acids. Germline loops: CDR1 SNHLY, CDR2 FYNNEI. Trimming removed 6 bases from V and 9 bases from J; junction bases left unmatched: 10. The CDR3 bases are TGTGCCAGCAGGGGGGGACAGGACTATGGTGAGCAGTTCTTC. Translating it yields CASRGGQDYGEQFF. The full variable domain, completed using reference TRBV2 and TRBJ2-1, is EPEVTQTPSHQVTQMGQEVILRCVPISNHLYFYWYRQILGQKVEFLVSFYNNEISEKSEIFDDQFSVERPDGSNFTLKIRSTKLEDSAMYFCASRGGQDYGEQFFGPGTRLTVL.

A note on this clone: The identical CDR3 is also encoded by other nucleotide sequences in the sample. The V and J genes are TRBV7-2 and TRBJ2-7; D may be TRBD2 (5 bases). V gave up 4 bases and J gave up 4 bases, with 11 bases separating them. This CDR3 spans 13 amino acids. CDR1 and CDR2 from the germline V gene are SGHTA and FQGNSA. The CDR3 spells CASSSSSGYEQYF. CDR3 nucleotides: TGTGCCAGCAGCTCCTCTTCGGGGTACGAGCAGTACTTC.